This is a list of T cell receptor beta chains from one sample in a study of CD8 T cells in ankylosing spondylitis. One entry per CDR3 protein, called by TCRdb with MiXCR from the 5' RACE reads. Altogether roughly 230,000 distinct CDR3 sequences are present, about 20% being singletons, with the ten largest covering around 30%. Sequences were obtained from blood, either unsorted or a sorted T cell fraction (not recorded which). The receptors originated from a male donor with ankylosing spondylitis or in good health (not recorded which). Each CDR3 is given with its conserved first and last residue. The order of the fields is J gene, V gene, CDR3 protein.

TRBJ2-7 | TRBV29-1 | CSVETSGIVEQYF
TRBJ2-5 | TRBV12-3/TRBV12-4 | CASSLMGVETQYF
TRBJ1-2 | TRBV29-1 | CSVATGTAEGYTF
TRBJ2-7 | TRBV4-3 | CASSLSHSGGGYEQYF
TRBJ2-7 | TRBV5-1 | CASSPGQALSYEQYF
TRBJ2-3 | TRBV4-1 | CASSQEASGRYTDTQYF
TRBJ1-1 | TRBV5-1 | CASSLAQQGGNTEAFF
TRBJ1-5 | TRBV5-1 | CASSAGQGRNQPQHF
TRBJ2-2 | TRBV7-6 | CASSFIGIPGELFF
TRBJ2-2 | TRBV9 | CASSVVGLAGSYGSTGELFF
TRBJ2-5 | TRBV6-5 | CASSYRGSPQETQYF
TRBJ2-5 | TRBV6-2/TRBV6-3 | CASSSPGSGQETQYF
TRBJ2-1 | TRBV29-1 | CSVGGGSYNEQFF
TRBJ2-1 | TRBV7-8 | CASSLLAGNLDEQFF
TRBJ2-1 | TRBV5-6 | CASSDGQPLTRPYNEQFF
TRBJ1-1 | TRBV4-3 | CASSQDRTAVMNTEAFF
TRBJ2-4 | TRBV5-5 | CASSLGLAGAVGLDIQYF
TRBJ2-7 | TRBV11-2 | CASSPALGGEQYF
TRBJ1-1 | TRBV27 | CASSLSIYGPEAFF
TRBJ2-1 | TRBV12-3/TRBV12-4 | CASNPELAGYNEQFF
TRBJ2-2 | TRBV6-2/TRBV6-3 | CASSYGRLAANTGELFF
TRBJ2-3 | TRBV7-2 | CASSLSTPFTDTQYF
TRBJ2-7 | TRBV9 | CASSAGGPSGEQYF
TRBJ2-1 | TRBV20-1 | CSARGVTNSHNEQFF
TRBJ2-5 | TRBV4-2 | CASSQEASGETQYF
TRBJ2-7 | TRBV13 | CASSYLDSAYEQYF
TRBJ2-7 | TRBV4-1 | CASSQDQSSWPYEQYF
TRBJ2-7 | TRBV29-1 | CSVVLASGSLSYEQYF
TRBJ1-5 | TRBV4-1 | CASSQLAYSNQPQHF
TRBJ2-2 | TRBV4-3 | CASSHDRMNTGELFF
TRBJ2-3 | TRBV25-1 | CASTGAGGGDTQYF
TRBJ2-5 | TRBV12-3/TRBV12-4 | CASSPPPGQGKETQYF
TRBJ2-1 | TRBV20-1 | CSARPQERQLWGEQFF
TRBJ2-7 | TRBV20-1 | CSARADSGSGYEQYF
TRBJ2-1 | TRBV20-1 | CSARELAGFHNEQFF
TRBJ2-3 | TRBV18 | CASSPEDREITDTQYF
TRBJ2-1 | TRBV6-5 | CASSYPTANEQFF
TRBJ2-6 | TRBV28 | CASSFLPAALSGANVLTF
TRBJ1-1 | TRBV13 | CASSSTGGITEAFF
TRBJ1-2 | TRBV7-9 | CASSLVLANYGYTF
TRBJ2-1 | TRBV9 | CASSMRRDRADNEQFF
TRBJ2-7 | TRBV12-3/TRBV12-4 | CASSPGSGFDEQYF
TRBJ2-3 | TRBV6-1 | CASSSMLTDTQYF
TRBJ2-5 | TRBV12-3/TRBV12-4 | CASSFSGRARETQYF
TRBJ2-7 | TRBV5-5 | CASSATPNYEQYF
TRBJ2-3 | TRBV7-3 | CASSSEDGLPFLYF
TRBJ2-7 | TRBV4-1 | CASSQVSSGSRYEQYF
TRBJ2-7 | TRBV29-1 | CSVEETYGTGTYEQYF
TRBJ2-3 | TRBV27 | CASPWDPERTDTQYF
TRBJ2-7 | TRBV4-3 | CASSQDGTSISYEQYF
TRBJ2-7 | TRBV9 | CASSFRQASEQYF
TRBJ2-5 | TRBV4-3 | CASSQVRGTGVETQYF
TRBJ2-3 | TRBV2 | CASSPTREEGTDTQYF
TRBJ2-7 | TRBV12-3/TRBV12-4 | CASTIGGTYEQYF